Presented here are 23 T cell receptor beta chains from one specimen sequenced in a study of a mutant IDH1 vaccine in newly diagnosed glioma. This table comes from immunoSEQ multiplex PCR, and its TCRdb copy is limited to in-frame clones, with some not included. The data contain fewer than 35,000 clones, roughly 90% of them singletons. The sample's time point: week 23, last vaccination. Mutant IDH1 20-mer peptide, at 300 ug, made up each vaccine dose, with topical imiquimod. Their specific antigens are unknown. Sequenced material: PBMCs, taken from a glioma patient whose treatment included an IDH1 peptide vaccine. All receptors come from a man in his forties with glioma.

The chain carries TRBV19 and TRBJ1-2; 7 bases agree with TRBD1. Germline V gene data show CDR1 as LNHDA and CDR2 as SQIVND (reference sequence). Trimming at V came to 6 bases and at J to 6 bases, leaving 4 bases not matched to a gene. The CDR3 runs 12 residues. The CDR3 sequence: CASRRGGDGYTF. CDR3 DNA: TGTGCCAGTAGGAGAGGGGGCGATGGCTACACCTTC. The entire variable domain, with the rest obtained from reference TRBV19 and TRBJ1-2, is as follows: DGGITQSPKYLFRKEGQNVTLSCEQNLNHDAMYWYRQDPGQGLRLIYYSQIVNDFQKGDIAEGYSVSREKKESFPLTVTSAQKNPTAFYLCASRRGGDGYTFGSGTRLTVV.

The chain uses TRBV5-1 and TRBJ1-4, with D perhaps matching TRBD1 (6 bases). There are 16 residues in the CDR3. V dropped 2 bases and J dropped 2 bases, with 13 bases sitting between them. Germline loops: CDR1 SGHRS, CDR2 YFSETQ. The CDR3 loop is CASSFLTGSTNEKLFF. CDR3 nucleotide sequence: TGCGCCAGCAGCTTCCTAACAGGGAGTACTAATGAAAAACTGTTTTTT.

This clone was seen once. The chain combines TRBV2 with TRBJ1-2; 7 nucleotides match TRBD1. The germline gives CDR1 SNHLY, CDR2 FYNNEI. This CDR3 spans 13 amino acids. V dropped 2 bases and J dropped 7; count of bases not matched to a gene: 4. CDR3 sequence: CASSESRGLGYTF. CDR3 nucleotides: TGTGCCAGCAGTGAATCAAGGGGGCTTGGCTACACCTTC.

The V call is TRBV5-1, the J call TRBJ2-5; 7 bases line up with TRBD1. Looked up from germline, CDR1 is SGHRS and CDR2 is YFSETQ. The CDR3 length is 16 residues. With 0 bases clipped from V and 7 bases from J, the junction kept 12 bases outside the gene matches. The CDR3 here is CASSLAGITWTGTQYF. In nucleotides, the CDR3 is TGCGCCAGCAGCTTGGCCGGTATAACTTGGACAGGGACCCAGTACTTC.

The CDR3 DNA reads TGTGCCAGCAGTTTATCGACAGGTGAACATAACTATGGCTACACCTTC. Its translation is CASSLSTGEHNYGYTF. The V and J genes are TRBV27 and TRBJ1-2; maybe TRBD1 (6 bases). Trimming cost V 0 bases and J 1 base, with 12 bases left between them. This CDR3 contains 16 residues. Germline CDR1 and CDR2: MNHEY and SMNVEV (reference sequence).

CDR3 residues: CASQRGRRILTF. The CDR3 DNA reads TGTGCCAGCCAGCGCGGCCGGAGGATCCTGACTTTC. V and J are TRBV2 and TRBJ2-6; possible D gene TRBD2, 5 bases. Trimming stripped 8 bases from V and 14 bases from J, with 16 bases between. Per the germline V gene, CDR1 is SNHLY and CDR2 is FYNNEI. This CDR3 spans 12 amino acids.

The chain is built from TRBV5-6 and TRBJ1-3, with D unclear. V was trimmed by 0 bases and J by 2 bases, leaving 12 bases between them. CDR1 is SGHDT, CDR2 YYEEEE, per germline. CDR3 size: 16 residues. The CDR3 spells CASSLAWGTAGNTIYF. The DNA of the CDR3 is TGTGCCAGCAGCTTGGCCTGGGGAACGGCTGGAAACACCATATATTTT. The whole variable domain, remainder taken from reference TRBV5-6 and TRBJ1-3, is DAGVTQSPTHLIKTRGQQVTLRCSPKSGHDTVSWYQQALGQGPQFIFQYYEEEERQRGNFPDRFSGHQFPNYSSELNVNALLLGDSALYLCASSLAWGTAGNTIYFGEGSWLTVV.

The chain couples TRBV5-4 to TRBJ1-3; 7 bases line up with TRBD1. The CDR3 has 15 residues. After removal of 4 bases from V and 0 bases from J, the junction contained 4 bases not matched to a gene. Germline assignment: CDR1 SGHNT and CDR2 YYREEE (reference sequence). As DNA, the CDR3 is TGTGCCAGCAGCCCGGGACAGCGCTCTGGAAACACCATATATTTT. Amino acids: CASSPGQRSGNTIYF.

This chain joins TRBV9 and TRBJ1-5; possible D gene TRBD1, 5 bases. CDR1 SGDLS and CDR2 YYNGEE come from the germline V gene. The V and J ends lost 6 bases and 0 bases respectively, with 16 bases between them. The CDR3 contains 16 residues. CDR3 coding DNA: TGTGCCAGCACCGCAGAGGGGTTCAATAGCAATCAGCCCCAGCATTTT. This encodes CASTAEGFNSNQPQHF.

The chain joins TRBV28 to TRBJ1-2; D unresolved. Trimming removed 5 bases at V and 2 bases at J, with 15 bases between. CDR1 and CDR2 from the germline V gene are MDHEN and SYDVKM. This CDR3 comprises 15 residues. The CDR3 loop reads CASSPPHGRNYGYTF. Written as DNA, the CDR3 is TGTGCCAGCAGTCCCCCCCACGGAAGAAACTATGGCTACACCTTC.

To note about this clone: At one boundary the junction diverges from the germline segment, which might be a read error. Other DNA sequences of this sample code for an identical CDR3. CDR3 loop: CASKRGPNTEAFF. The CDR3, as DNA: TGTGCCAGCAAACGGGGACCGAACACTGAGGCTTTCTTT. V is TRBV5-6 and J is TRBJ1-1; D is perhaps TRBD1 (5 bases). This CDR3 is built from 13 residues. Germline-derived CDR1 and CDR2 are SGHDT and YYEEEE. The full variable domain, rest sourced from reference TRBV5-6 and TRBJ1-1, is DAGVTQSPTHLIKTRGQQVTLRCSPKSGHDTVSWYQQALGQGPQFIFQYYEEEERQRGNFPDRFSGHQFPNYSSELNVNALLLGDSALYLCASKRGPNTEAFFGQGTRLTVV.

The chain combines TRBV7-8 with TRBJ2-1; TRBD1 aligns across 7 bases. With 6 bases clipped from V and 9 bases from J, the junction kept 5 bases outside the gene matches. The CDR3 runs 12 residues. Germline lookup yields CDR1 SGHVS and CDR2 FQNEAQ. The DNA of the CDR3 is TGTGCCAGCAGAGTACGACAGGGTGAGCAGTTCTTC. Its protein product is CASRVRQGEQFF.

The rearrangement uses TRBV6-5 and TRBJ1-2; TRBD1 matches 9 bases. V was pared by 2 bases and J by 2 bases, with 3 bases of the junction left unmatched. This CDR3 spans 15 amino acids. Looked up from germline, CDR1 is MNHEY and CDR2 is SVGAGI. CDR3 sequence (DNA): TGTGCCAGCAGTTACCCCGGGACAGGGAACTATGGCTACACCTTC. Translated, it gives CASSYPGTGNYGYTF.

The rearrangement links TRBV28 to TRBJ1-3; D is uncertain. Trimming pared 3 bases from V and 5 bases from J, leaving 8 bases between. Per germline, CDR1 MDHEN and CDR2 SYDVKM. This CDR3 contains 13 residues. The CDR3 region has the DNA TGTGCCAGCAGTTTGAATGCTAGAAACACCATATATTTT. Translating it yields CASSLNARNTIYF.

The genes are TRBV28 and TRBJ1-2; D ambiguous. This CDR3 comprises 12 residues. With 3 bases removed from V and 7 bases from J, the gap between germline ends came to 9 bases. Germline assignment: CDR1 MDHEN and CDR2 SYDVKM. Written as DNA, the CDR3 is TGTGCCAGCAGTTTGACGGGCGCTGGCTACACCTTC. Protein: CASSLTGAGYTF.

The rearrangement joins TRBV27 to TRBJ2-2; D is possibly TRBD2 (5 bases). CDR3 length: 14 residues. Germline V CDR1 and CDR2: MNHEY, SMNVEV (reference sequence). Trimming shortened V by 2 bases and J by 6 bases, and 10 bases separated the two germline ends. The CDR3 here is CASSLISGAGELFF. The CDR3 DNA sequence: TGTGCCAGCAGTTTAATATCCGGGGCCGGGGAGCTGTTTTTT.

The CDR3 bases are TGTGCCATCAGTGATAATGGCGGCAGGGGGCCTGAAAAACTGTTTTTT. Translating gives CAISDNGGRGPEKLFF. The chain joins TRBV10-3 to TRBJ1-4; 8 positions match TRBD1. Unmatched junction bases numbered 10, after V lost 3 bases and J lost 7 bases. Germline-derived CDR1 and CDR2 are ENHRY and SYGVKD. The CDR3 has 16 residues.

The chain has TRBV5-1 and TRBJ1-2; D unclear. Trimming shortened V by 4 bases and J by 2 bases, and 9 bases separated the two germline ends. Germline V CDR1 and CDR2: SGHRS, YFSETQ. The CDR3 covers 13 residues. CDR3 protein: CASSATGNYGYTF. CDR3 nucleotide sequence: TGCGCCAGCAGCGCGACGGGGAACTATGGCTACACCTTC.

The V gene is TRBV6-4, the J gene TRBJ2-3; tentatively, D is TRBD1 or TRBD2 (6 bases each). The V gene's germline CDR1 is MRHNA and CDR2 SNTAGT. CDR3 length equals 16 residues. V was shortened by 0 bases and J by 3 bases, with 13 bases between the two germline ends. The CDR3 reads CASSDSTGARTDTQYF. CDR3 DNA: TGTGCCAGCAGTGACTCGACGGGGGCTAGGACAGATACGCAGTATTTT.

This clone was picked up one time. The CDR3 DNA reads TGTGCCAGCAGTGAATTTAAGCTCTCTGGGGCCAACGTCCTGACTTTC. It codes for CASSEFKLSGANVLTF. This chain joins TRBV25-1 and TRBJ2-6; the D is unclear. V lost 1 base, J lost 0 bases, and 7 bases lay in between. Germline V gene lookup returns CDR1 MGHDK and CDR2 SYGVNS. The CDR3 is 16 residues long.

The rearrangement links TRBV5-8 to TRBJ2-4; 7 nucleotides align to TRBD1. Trimming took 4 bases from V and 2 from J; bases not matched to a gene: 12. The length of the CDR3 is 17 residues. Germline V gives CDR1 SGHTS, CDR2 YDEGEE. CDR3 nucleotides: TGTGCCAGCAGCATCCTGACAGGGATAACGACCAAAAACATTCAGTACTTC. It yields the protein CASSILTGITTKNIQYF.

The CDR3 here is CASSYMLAGTTSDTGELFF. CDR3 bases: TGCGCCAGCAGCTATATGCTAGCGGGGACGACATCCGACACCGGGGAGCTGTTTTTT. The chain is built from TRBV5-1 and TRBJ2-2; 9 bases agree with TRBD2. After removal of 3 bases from V and 3 bases from J, the junction contained 15 bases not matched to a gene. CDR3 length: 19 residues. Per the germline V gene, CDR1 is SGHRS and CDR2 is YFSETQ.

This sequence joins TRBV6-4 and TRBJ2-3; 10 nucleotides agree with TRBD2. Looked up from germline, CDR1 is MRHNA and CDR2 is SNTAGT. V was pared by 4 bases and J by 3 bases, with 1 base of the junction left unmatched. There are 14 residues in the CDR3. The CDR3 reads CASSAGLATDTQYF. CDR3 DNA sequence: TGTGCCAGCAGTGCGGGACTAGCGACAGATACGCAGTATTTT.